This T cell receptor beta chain came from a study of cytomegalovirus exposure and HLA in healthy donors. Study outcomes and limitations: There were about 160 TCR beta chains listed as cytomegalovirus-associated.

This clone was found a few times. Its antigen remains unidentified. The CDR3 totals 14 residues. Germline CDR1 reads SEHNR; CDR2 reads FQNEAQ (reference sequence). Trimming cost V 0 bases and J 5 bases, with 7 bases left between them. The PCR used 60 Vbeta and 13 Jbeta primers. The assay was immunoSEQ multiplex PCR, and TCRdb's table has in-frame clones only and misses some. The sample yields about 55,000 clones, roughly four fifths seen once. Sequencing was performed on PBMCs. The source of this sequence is a man aged 25 to 40 in good health and CMV-seronegative. The rearrangement joins TRBV7-9 to TRBJ1-4, with a possible D match to TRBD1 (5 bases). The CDR3 sequence is CASSLAGGNEKLFF. As DNA, the CDR3 is TGTGCCAGCAGCTTAGCGGGGGGGAATGAAAAACTGTTTTTT.